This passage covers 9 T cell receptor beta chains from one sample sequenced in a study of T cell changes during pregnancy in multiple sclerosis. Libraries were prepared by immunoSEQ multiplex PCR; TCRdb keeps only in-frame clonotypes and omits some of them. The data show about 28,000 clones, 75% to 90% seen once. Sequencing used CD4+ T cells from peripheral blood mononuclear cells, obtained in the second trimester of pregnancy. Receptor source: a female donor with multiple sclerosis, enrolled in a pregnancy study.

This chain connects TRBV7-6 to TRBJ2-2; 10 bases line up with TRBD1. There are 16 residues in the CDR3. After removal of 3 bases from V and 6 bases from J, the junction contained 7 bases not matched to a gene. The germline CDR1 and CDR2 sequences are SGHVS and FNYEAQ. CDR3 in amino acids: CASSLAWTGGAGELFF. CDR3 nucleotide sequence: TGTGCCAGCAGCTTGGCGTGGACAGGGGGGGCCGGGGAGCTGTTTTTT.

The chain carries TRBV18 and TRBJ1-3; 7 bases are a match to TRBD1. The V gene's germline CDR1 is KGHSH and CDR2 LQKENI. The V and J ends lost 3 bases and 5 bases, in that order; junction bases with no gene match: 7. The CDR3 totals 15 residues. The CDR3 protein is CASSPSRGRRNTIYF. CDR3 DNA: TGTGCCAGCTCACCGTCGAGGGGGCGGAGAAACACCATATATTTT.

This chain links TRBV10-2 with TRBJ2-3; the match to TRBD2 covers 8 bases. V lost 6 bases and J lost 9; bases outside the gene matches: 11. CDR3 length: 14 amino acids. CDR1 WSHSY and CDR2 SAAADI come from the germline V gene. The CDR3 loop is CASRGALRGGTQYF. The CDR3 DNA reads TGCGCCAGCAGGGGGGCCTTACGGGGGGGGACGCAGTATTTT.

CDR3 DNA: TGCAGCGTTGAGGCCATCCCTAGCACAGATACGCAGTATTTT. Translating it yields CSVEAIPSTDTQYF. V is TRBV29-1 and J is TRBJ2-3; D gene uncertain. The CDR3 has 14 residues. Looked up from germline, CDR1 is SQVTM and CDR2 is ANQGSEA. V was pared by 3 bases and J by 0 bases, with 10 bases between.

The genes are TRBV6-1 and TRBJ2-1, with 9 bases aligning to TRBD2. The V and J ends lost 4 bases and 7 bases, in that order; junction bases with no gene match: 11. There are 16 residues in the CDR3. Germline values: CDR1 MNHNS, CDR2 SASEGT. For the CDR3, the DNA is TGTGCCAGCAGTGTCGGCGGGGGGGCCTCGTTGAATGAGCAGTTCTTC. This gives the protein CASSVGGGASLNEQFF.

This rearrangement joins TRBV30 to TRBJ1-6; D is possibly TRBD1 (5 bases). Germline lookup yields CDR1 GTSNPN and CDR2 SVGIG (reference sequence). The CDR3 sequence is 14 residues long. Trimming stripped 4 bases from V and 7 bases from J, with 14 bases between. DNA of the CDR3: TGTGCCTGGAATCAGGGACTTCAAAATTCACCCCTCCACTTT. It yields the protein CAWNQGLQNSPLHF.

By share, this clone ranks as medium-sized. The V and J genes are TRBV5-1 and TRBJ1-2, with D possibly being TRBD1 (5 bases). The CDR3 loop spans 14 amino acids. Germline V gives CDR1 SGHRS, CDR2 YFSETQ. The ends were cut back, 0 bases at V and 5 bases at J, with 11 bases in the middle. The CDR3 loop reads CASSLDSGAYGYTF. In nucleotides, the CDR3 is TGCGCCAGCAGCTTGGACAGCGGGGCATATGGCTACACCTTC. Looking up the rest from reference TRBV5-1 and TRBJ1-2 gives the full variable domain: KAGVTQTPRYLIKTRGQQVTLSCSPISGHRSVSWYQQTPGQGLQFLFEYFSETQRNKGNFPGRFSGRQFSNSRSEMNVSTLELGDSALYLCASSLDSGAYGYTFGSGTRLTVV.

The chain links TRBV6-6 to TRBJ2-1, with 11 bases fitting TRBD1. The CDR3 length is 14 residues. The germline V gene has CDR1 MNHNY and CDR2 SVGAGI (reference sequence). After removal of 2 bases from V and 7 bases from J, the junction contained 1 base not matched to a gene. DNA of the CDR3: TGTGCCAGCAGTTACGGACAGGGGGCAAATGAGCAGTTCTTC. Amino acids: CASSYGQGANEQFF.

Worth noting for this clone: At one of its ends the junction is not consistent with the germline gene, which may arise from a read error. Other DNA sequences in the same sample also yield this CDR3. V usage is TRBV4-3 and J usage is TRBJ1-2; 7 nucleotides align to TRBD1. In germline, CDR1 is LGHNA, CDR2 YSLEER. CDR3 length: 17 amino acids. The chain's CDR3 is CASSQDRVRQGPDGYTF. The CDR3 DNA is TGCGCCAGCAGCCAAGATCGGGTTAGACAGGGTCCTGATGGCTATACCTTC.